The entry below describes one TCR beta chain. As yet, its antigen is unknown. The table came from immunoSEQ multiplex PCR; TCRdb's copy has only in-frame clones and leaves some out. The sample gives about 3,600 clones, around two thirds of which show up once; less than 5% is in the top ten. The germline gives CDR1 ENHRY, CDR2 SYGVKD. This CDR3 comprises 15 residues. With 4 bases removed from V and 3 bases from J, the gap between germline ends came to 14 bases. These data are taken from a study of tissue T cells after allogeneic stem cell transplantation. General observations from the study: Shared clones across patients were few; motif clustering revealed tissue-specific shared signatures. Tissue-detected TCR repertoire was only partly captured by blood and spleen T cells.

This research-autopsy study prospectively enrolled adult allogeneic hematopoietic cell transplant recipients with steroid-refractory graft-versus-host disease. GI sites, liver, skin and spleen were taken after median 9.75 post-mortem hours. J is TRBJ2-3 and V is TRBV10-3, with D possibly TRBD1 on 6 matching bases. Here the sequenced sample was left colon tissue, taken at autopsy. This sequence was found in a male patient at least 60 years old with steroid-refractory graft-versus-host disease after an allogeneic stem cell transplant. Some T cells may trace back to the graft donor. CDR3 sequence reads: CAISVDRIRTDTQYF. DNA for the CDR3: TGTGCCATCAGTGTCGACAGGATAAGGACAGATACGCAGTATTTT.